This TCR beta chain was sequenced in a study of early T cells in non-severe SARS-CoV-2 infection. This clonotype has ten or more counts. Individual cDNA molecules each received unique molecular identifiers attached to them. TCRdb processed the 5' RACE reads anew with MiXCR; each CDR3 protein has one entry. The profile shows over 45,000 distinct CDR3 sequences, over 9.5% of them singletons. The sequence was obtained from an adult who was a healthcare worker with PCR-confirmed SARS-CoV-2 infection or an uninfected control (not recorded which). The sequenced sample consisted of whole blood.

The CDR3 nucleotides read TGTGCCAGCAGCCATGGACTAGCGGGGAACTACGAGCAGTACTTC. Its protein product is CASSHGLAGNYEQYF. The chain combines TRBV9 with TRBJ2-7; 12 positions agree with TRBD2. V was clipped by 4 bases and J by 3 bases; unmatched bases: 5. The CDR3 covers 15 residues. Germline assignment: CDR1 SGDLS and CDR2 YYNGEE.